Shown below are 18 T cell receptor beta chains from a single sample sequenced in a study of T cell responses to AZD1222 COVID-19 vaccine. This table comes from immunoSEQ multiplex PCR, and its TCRdb copy is limited to in-frame clones, with some not included. The sample consists of 150,000 to 200,000 clones, around nine tenths of them appearing once. The sample in question was peripheral blood, obtained 28 days after the second AZD1222 dose. These receptors all stem from an adult who received the AZD1222 COVID-19 vaccine.

This rearrangement joins TRBV15 to TRBJ2-7; TRBD1 or TRBD2 may be the D gene (6 bases each). CDR1 is LNHNV and CDR2 is YYDKDF in the germline V gene (reference sequence). Trimming took off 0 bases at V and 1 base at J, with 10 bases between the two ends. The CDR3 is 15 residues long. This CDR3 reads CATSRDPGASYEQYF. The CDR3 DNA is TGTGCCACCAGCAGAGACCCGGGGGCGTCCTACGAGCAGTACTTC.

The CDR3 is CASSDEVYQETQYF. CDR3 DNA sequence: TGTGCCAGCAGTGATGAGGTATACCAAGAGACCCAGTACTTC. The chain is built from TRBV2 and TRBJ2-5, with D hard to call. The length of the CDR3 is 14 residues. Trimming took 3 bases from V and 0 from J, leaving 8 bases between them. Germline assignment: CDR1 SNHLY and CDR2 FYNNEI. Looking up the rest from reference TRBV2 and TRBJ2-5 gives the full variable domain: EPEVTQTPSHQVTQMGQEVILRCVPISNHLYFYWYRQILGQKVEFLVSFYNNEISEKSEIFDDQFSVERPDGSNFTLKIRSTKLEDSAMYFCASSDEVYQETQYFGPGTRLLVL.

The sample holds a few counts of this clone. This chain connects TRBV5-1 to TRBJ1-1, with D perhaps TRBD1 (5 bases). Trimming pared 4 bases from V and 4 bases from J, leaving 14 bases between. The CDR3 covers 14 residues. Germline assignment: CDR1 SGHRS and CDR2 YFSETQ. Here the CDR3 DNA reads TGCGCCAGCAGCGTGGACGATGGGGGCACTGAAGCTTTCTTT. Translation: CASSVDDGGTEAFF.

There are a few counts of this clone. The chain recombines TRBV5-5 with TRBJ1-4; tentative D call: TRBD1 (5 bases). The V and J ends lost 4 bases and 3 bases respectively, with 13 bases between them. Germline lookup yields CDR1 SGHKS and CDR2 YYEKEE (reference sequence). The length of the CDR3 is 15 residues. CDR3 residues: CASSAGTISNEKLFF. DNA of the CDR3: TGTGCCAGCAGCGCAGGGACCATCTCTAATGAAAAACTGTTTTTT.

The chain has TRBV10-1 and TRBJ2-3, with a weak D call TRBD2 (6 bases). The CDR3 length is 14 residues. The V end lost 9 bases, the J end lost 4 bases, and 17 bases lay between the germline ends. The germline gives CDR1 WNHNN, CDR2 SYGVQD (reference sequence). The CDR3 is CARIEQGGADTQYF. The CDR3 DNA reads TGCGCCAGGATTGAGCAGGGAGGAGCAGATACGCAGTATTTT.

This clone was seen a handful of times. This rearrangement joins TRBV4-1 to TRBJ2-7; the D gene is possibly TRBD2 (6 bases). V was pared by 0 bases and J by 3 bases, with 21 bases between. This CDR3 contains 18 residues. Germline CDR1 and CDR2: MGHRA and YSYEKL. The CDR3 protein is CASSQDGAGTTSYYEQYF. The CDR3 bases are TGCGCCAGCAGCCAAGATGGTGCCGGGACCACTAGCTACTACGAGCAGTACTTC.

The chain has TRBV6-5 and TRBJ2-7, with 10 bases fitting TRBD2. CDR1 and CDR2 from the germline V gene are MNHEY and SVGAGI. The CDR3 has 16 residues. V lost 2 bases, J lost 0 bases, and 4 bases stayed unmatched. CDR3 bases: TGTGCCAGCAGTTACGCTAGCGGGGGTAGCTCCTACGAGCAGTACTTC. Its translation is CASSYASGGSSYEQYF.

The CDR3 reads CASSVVLAGQETQYF. For the CDR3, the DNA is TGTGCCAGCAGCGTAGTACTAGCGGGACAAGAGACCCAGTACTTC. The chain recombines TRBV9 with TRBJ2-5; 10 positions match TRBD2. Germline V gives CDR1 SGDLS, CDR2 YYNGEE. The CDR3 spans 15 residues. V was pared by 0 bases and J by 2 bases, with 1 base of the junction left unmatched.

As concerns this clone: This same CDR3 is encoded by further DNA sequences in the sample. This chain joins TRBV18 and TRBJ1-5; D is unresolved. V lost 3 bases and J lost 4, with 7 bases in between. The CDR3 is made up of 13 amino acids. Germline CDR1 reads KGHSH; CDR2 reads LQKENI. The CDR3, as DNA: TGTGCCAGCTCACCGGGGTGGAATCAGCCCCAGCATTTT. It codes for CASSPGWNQPQHF.

The gene calls are TRBV6-2 or TRBV6-3 and TRBJ2-2; TRBD2 might be the D (6 bases). Germline V CDR1 and CDR2: MNHEY, SVGEGT. V lost 4 bases and J 4 bases, leaving 10 bases between the germline ends. This CDR3 contains 14 residues. CDR3 DNA: TGTGCCAGCAGTTTTGCGGGATCCACCGGGGAGCTGTTTTTT. Translation: CASSFAGSTGELFF.

This chain connects TRBV6-5 to TRBJ1-1; 10 bases align to TRBD1. Per germline, CDR1 MNHEY and CDR2 SVGAGI. The CDR3 spans 14 residues. Trimming cost V 2 bases and J 11 bases; bases outside gene matches: 8. The CDR3 sequence is CASSYAGTGVGAFF. The CDR3 DNA is TGTGCCAGCAGTTACGCCGGGACAGGGGTAGGTGCTTTCTTT.

This chain links TRBV5-1 with TRBJ1-1; D remains ambiguous. V lost 4 bases and J 0 bases, leaving 13 bases between the germline ends. Germline CDR1 SGHRS, CDR2 YFSETQ. This CDR3 spans 15 amino acids. CDR3 sequence reads: CASSQDGNMNTEAFF. CDR3 coding DNA: TGCGCCAGCAGCCAGGACGGCAACATGAACACTGAAGCTTTCTTT.

The rearrangement uses TRBV15 and TRBJ1-1; D not resolved. This CDR3 has 12 residues. V lost 2 bases and J 12 bases, leaving 13 bases between the germline ends. CDR1 and CDR2 (germline): LNHNV, YYDKDF (reference sequence). The CDR3 DNA reads as TGTGCCACCAGCAGAATCGGGAGGGCCTCTTTCTTT. Amino acid sequence: CATSRIGRASFF.

The chain uses TRBV5-6 and TRBJ2-3; the D gene is possibly TRBD2 (5 bases). The CDR3 spans 12 residues. Trimming left V 5 bases short and J 3 bases short, with 7 bases between. Germline lookup yields CDR1 SGHDT and CDR2 YYEEEE. The CDR3 sequence: CASRGVTDTQYF. The CDR3 DNA follows: TGTGCCAGCAGGGGAGTAACAGATACGCAGTATTTT. The full variable domain, with the rest looked up from reference TRBV5-6 and TRBJ2-3, is DAGVTQSPTHLIKTRGQQVTLRCSPKSGHDTVSWYQQALGQGPQFIFQYYEEEERQRGNFPDRFSGHQFPNYSSELNVNALLLGDSALYLCASRGVTDTQYFGPGTRLTVL.

The chain recombines TRBV9 with TRBJ2-2, with D unclear. The CDR3 totals 14 residues. V lost 2 bases and J lost 5, with 10 bases in between. The germline V gene has CDR1 SGDLS and CDR2 YYNGEE. The CDR3 reads CASSVQSETGELFF. The CDR3 DNA reads TGTGCCAGCAGCGTCCAAAGCGAAACCGGGGAGCTGTTTTTT.

A note on this clone: Sequence at one end of the junction differs from germline and may be a read error. The chain combines TRBV30 with TRBJ2-7, with a weak D call TRBD1 (5 bases). Germline CDR1 and CDR2: GTSNPN and SVGIG (reference sequence). The CDR3 is 11 residues long. This CDR3 reads CAARSDSLLEF. In nucleotides, the CDR3 is TGTGCCGCGCGCAGTGACAGTTTGCTCGAGTTC.

V is TRBV29-1 and J is TRBJ2-3; D is unresolved. Germline CDR1 is SQVTM and CDR2 is ANQGSEA. The CDR3 totals 11 residues. V dropped 4 bases and J dropped 4 bases, with 6 bases sitting between them. The CDR3 bases are TGCAGCGTTGTTCGAGCAGATACGCAGTATTTT. Translating gives CSVVRADTQYF.

As concerns this clone: Other nucleotide sequences from this sample produce the same CDR3. V is TRBV11-2 and J is TRBJ1-1; D unclear. This CDR3 has 13 amino acids. V lost 1 base, J lost 4 bases, and 7 bases lay in between. Looked up from germline, CDR1 is SGHAT and CDR2 is FQNNGV. CDR3 sequence reads: CASSLVLGTEAFF. The CDR3 coding sequence is TGTGCCAGCAGCTTAGTGCTGGGCACTGAAGCTTTCTTT.